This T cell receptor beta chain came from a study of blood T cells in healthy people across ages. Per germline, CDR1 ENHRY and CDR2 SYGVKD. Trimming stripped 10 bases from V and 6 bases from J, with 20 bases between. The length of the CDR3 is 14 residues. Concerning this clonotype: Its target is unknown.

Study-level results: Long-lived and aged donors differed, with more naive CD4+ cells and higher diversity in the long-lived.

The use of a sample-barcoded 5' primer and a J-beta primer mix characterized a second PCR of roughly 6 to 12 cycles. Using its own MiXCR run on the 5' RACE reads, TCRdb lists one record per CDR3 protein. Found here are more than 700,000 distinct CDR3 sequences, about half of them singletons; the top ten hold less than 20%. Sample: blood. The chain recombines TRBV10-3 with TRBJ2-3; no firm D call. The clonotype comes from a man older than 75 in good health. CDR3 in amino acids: CATLKPESGDTQYF. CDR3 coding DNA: TGTGCCACCCTCAAGCCCGAATCAGGCGATACGCAGTATTTT.